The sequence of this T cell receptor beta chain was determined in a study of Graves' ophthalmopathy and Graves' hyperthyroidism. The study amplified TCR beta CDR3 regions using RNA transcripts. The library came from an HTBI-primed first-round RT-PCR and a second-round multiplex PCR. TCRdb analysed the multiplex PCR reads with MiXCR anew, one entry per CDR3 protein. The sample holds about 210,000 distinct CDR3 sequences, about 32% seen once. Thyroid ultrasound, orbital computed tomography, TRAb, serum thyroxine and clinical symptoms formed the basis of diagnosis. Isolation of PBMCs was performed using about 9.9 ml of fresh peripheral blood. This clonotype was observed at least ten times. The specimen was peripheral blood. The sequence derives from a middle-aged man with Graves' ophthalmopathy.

The DNA for the CDR3 is TGTGCCAGCAGTCCATGGGACACCTACGAGCAGTACTTC. Its protein product is CASSPWDTYEQYF. The V call is TRBV27, the J call TRBJ2-7; weak D call: TRBD1 (6 bases). The CDR3 contains 13 residues. Germline loops: CDR1 MNHEY, CDR2 SMNVEV (reference sequence). V lost 5 bases, J lost 2 bases, and 10 bases lay in between.